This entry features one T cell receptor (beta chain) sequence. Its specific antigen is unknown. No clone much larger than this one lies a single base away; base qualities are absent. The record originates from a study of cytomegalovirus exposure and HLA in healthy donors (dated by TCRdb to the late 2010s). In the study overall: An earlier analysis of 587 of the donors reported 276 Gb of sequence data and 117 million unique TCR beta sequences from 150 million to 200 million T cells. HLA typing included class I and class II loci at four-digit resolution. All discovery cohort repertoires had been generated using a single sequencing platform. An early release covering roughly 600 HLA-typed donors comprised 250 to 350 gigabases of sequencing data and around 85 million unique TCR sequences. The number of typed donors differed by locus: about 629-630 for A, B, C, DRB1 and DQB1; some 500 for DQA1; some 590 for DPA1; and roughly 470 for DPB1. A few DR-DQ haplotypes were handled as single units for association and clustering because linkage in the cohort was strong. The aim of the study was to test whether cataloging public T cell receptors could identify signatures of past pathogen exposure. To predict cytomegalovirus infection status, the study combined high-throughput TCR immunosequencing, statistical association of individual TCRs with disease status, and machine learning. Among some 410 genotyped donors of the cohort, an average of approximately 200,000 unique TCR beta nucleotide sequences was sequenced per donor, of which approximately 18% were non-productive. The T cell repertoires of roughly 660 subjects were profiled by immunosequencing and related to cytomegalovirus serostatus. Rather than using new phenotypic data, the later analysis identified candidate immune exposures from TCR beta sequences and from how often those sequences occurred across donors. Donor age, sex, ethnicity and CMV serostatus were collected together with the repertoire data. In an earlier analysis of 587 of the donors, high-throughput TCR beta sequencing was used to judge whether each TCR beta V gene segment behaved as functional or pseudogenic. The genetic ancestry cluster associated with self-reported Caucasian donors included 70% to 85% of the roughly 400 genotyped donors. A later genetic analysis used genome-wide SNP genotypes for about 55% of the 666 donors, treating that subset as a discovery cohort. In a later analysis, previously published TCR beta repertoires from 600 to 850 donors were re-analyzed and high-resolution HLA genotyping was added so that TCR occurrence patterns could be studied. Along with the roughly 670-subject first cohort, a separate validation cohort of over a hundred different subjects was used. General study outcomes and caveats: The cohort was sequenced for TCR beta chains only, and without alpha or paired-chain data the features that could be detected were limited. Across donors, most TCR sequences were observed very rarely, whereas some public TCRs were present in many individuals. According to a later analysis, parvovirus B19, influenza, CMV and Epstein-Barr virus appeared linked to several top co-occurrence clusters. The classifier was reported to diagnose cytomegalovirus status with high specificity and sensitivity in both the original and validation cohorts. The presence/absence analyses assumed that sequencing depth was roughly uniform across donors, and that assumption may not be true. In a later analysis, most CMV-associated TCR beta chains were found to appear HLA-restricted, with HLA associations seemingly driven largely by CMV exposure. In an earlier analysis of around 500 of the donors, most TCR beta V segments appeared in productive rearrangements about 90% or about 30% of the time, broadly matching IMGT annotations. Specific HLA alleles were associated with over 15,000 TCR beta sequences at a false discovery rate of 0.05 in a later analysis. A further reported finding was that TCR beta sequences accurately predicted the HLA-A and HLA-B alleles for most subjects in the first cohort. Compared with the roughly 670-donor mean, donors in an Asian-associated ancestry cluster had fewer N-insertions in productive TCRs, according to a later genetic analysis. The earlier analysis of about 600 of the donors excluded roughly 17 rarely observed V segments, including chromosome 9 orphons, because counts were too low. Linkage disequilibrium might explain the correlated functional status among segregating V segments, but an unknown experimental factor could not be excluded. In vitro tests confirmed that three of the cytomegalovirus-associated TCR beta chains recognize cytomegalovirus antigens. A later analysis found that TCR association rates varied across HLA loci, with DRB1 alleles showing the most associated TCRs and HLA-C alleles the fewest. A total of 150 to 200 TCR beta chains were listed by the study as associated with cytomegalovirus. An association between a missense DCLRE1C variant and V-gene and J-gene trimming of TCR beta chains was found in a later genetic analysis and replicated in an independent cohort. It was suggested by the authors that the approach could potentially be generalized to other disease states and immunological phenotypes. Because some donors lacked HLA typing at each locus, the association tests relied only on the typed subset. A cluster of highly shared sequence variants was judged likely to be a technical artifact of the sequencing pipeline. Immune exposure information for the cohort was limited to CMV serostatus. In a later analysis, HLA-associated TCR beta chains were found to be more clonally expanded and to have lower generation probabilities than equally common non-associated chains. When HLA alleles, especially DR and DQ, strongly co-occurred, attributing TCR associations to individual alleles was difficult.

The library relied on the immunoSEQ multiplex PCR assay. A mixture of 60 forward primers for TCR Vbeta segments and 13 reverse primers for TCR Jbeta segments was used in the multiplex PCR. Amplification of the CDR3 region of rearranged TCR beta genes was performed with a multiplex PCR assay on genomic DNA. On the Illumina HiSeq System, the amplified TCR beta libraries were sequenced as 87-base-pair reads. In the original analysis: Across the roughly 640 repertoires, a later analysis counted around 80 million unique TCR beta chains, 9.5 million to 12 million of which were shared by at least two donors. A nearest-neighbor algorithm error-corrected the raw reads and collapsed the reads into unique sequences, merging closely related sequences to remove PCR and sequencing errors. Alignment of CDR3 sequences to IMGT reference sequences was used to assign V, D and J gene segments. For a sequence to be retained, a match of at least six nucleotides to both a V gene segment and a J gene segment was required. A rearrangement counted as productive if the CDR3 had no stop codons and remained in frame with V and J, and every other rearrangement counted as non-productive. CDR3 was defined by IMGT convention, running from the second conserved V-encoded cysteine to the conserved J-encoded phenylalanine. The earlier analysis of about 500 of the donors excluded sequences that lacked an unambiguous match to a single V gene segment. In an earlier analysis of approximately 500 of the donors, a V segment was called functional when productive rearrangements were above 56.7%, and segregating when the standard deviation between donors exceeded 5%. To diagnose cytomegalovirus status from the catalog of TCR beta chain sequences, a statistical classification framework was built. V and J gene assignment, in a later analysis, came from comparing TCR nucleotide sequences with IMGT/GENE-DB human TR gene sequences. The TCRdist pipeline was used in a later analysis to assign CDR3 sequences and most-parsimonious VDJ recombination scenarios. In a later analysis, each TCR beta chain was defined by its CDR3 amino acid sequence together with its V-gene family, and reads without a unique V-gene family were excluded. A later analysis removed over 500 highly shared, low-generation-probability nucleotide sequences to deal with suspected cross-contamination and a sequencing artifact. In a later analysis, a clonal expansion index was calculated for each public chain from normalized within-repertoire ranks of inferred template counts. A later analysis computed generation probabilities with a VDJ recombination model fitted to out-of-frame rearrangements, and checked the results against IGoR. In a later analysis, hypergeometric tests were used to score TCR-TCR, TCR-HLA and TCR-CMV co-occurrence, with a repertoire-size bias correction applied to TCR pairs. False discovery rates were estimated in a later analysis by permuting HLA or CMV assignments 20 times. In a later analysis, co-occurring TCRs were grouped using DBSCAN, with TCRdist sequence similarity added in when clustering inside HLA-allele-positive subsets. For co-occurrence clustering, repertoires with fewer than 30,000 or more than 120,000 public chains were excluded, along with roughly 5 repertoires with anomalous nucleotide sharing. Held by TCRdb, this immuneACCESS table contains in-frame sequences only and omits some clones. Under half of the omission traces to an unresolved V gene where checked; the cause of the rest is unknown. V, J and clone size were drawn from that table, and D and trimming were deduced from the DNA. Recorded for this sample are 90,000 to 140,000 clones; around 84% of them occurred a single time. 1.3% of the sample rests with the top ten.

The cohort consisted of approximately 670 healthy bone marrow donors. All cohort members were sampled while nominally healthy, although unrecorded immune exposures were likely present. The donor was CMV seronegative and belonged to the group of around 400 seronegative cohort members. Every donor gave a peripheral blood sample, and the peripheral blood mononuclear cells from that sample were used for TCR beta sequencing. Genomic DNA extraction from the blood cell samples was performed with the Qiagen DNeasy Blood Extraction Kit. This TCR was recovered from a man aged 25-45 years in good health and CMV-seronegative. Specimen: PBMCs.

The nucleotide sequence reads TGTGCCAGCAGCCAAACGACAGGGTATCCGGATCAGCCCCAGCATTTT. Its coded protein is CASSQTTGYPDQPQHF. This chain is built from TRBV28 and TRBJ1-5, with 7 bases matching TRBD1. V is trimmed back by 6 bases and J by 5 bases, and the junction contains 13 bases that no gene match accounts for. The CDR3, from cysteine to phenylalanine, totals 16 residues. Only the CDR3 part of the read is kept: 48 bases, read in frame from the first base. Based on the germline V gene, the CDR1 and CDR2 sequences are MDHEN and SYDVKM.